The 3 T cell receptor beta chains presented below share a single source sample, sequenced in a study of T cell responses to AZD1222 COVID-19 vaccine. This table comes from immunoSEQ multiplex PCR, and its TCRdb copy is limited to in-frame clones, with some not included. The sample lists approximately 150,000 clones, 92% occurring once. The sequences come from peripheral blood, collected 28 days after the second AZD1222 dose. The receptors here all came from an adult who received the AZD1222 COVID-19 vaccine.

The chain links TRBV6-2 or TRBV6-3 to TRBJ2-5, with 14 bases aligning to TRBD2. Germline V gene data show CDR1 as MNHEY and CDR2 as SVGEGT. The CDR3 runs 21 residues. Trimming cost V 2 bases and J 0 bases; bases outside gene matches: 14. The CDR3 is CASSYRRVGTSGRADQETQYF. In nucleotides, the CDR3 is TGTGCCAGCAGTTACCGCCGGGTTGGGACTAGCGGGAGAGCCGACCAAGAGACCCAGTACTTC.

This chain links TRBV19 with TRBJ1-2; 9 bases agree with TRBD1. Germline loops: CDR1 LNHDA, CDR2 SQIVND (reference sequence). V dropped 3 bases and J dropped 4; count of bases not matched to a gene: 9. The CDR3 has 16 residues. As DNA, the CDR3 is TGTGCCAGTAGTATGGGGACAGGGTGGTCGGGCTATGGCTACACCTTC. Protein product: CASSMGTGWSGYGYTF.

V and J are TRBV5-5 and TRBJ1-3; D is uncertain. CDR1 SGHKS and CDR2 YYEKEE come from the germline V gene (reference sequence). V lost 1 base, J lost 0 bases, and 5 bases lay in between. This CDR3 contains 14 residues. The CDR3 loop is CASSLTVSGNTIYF. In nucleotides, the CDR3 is TGTGCCAGCAGCTTGACTGTCTCTGGAAACACCATATATTTT. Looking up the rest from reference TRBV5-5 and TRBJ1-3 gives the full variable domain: DAGVTQSPTHLIKTRGQQVTLRCSPISGHKSVSWYQQVLGQGPQFIFQYYEKEERGRGNFPDRFSARQFPNYSSELNVNALLLGDSALYLCASSLTVSGNTIYFGEGSWLTVV.